The 30 T cell receptor beta chains presented below share a single source sample, sequenced in a study of T cells in Graves' hyperthyroidism and ophthalmopathy (dated by TCRdb to about 2019). Receptor amplification or capture employed multiplex PCR. The reads were generated on an Illumina HiSeq 2000. Amplification of TCR beta CDR3 regions was carried out from RNA transcripts. A first-round RT-PCR of the TCR CDR3 used the HTBI primer set with the Qiagen OneStep RT-PCR kit. TCRdb reprocessed the public reads (quality trimming at Q25 with fastp, clone calling with MiXCR) and kept in-frame beta chains. Each record represents a unique CDR3 protein, reported with the most common genes and DNA among its rows. In all, the sample holds under 550,000 distinct CDR3 sequences, and about an eighth of those were seen once. 5% to 6% of the sample is in the top ten clones. Sample: blood. These TCRs come from a young woman with Graves' hyperthyroidism.

This clonotype was counted ten times or more. The chain is built from TRBV20-1 and TRBJ1-5; no firm D call. This CDR3 is built from 14 residues. V dropped 4 bases and J dropped 4 bases, with 14 bases sitting between them. CDR1 DFQATT and CDR2 SNEGSKA come from the germline V gene (reference sequence). The DNA for the CDR3 is TGCAGTGCTAAATCGGGAGCAACTAATCAGCCCCAGCATTTT. Its translation: CSAKSGATNQPQHF.

This clonotype has ten or more counts. The chain combines TRBV28 with TRBJ1-4; TRBD1 might be the D (5 bases). Germline assignment: CDR1 MDHEN and CDR2 SYDVKM. Trimming took 8 bases from V and 8 from J, leaving 15 bases between them. The CDR3 extends over 13 amino acids. CDR3 DNA sequence: TGTGCCAGCGTTCGAGGGGCCGGGGAAAAACTGTTTTTT. As protein: CASVRGAGEKLFF.

This clonotype was observed many times. The rearrangement uses TRBV6-2 or TRBV6-3 and TRBJ1-5; D is uncertain. The CDR3 length is 15 residues. Germline CDR1 is MNHEY and CDR2 is SVGEGT. V was pared by 2 bases and J by 7 bases, with 15 bases between. The chain's CDR3 is CASSYRRNGLQPQHF. CDR3 nucleotide sequence: TGTGCCAGCAGTTACCGAAGGAATGGATTACAGCCCCAGCATTTT.

The V call is TRBV2, the J call TRBJ2-1; 9 nucleotides agree with TRBD2. CDR1 SNHLY and CDR2 FYNNEI come from the germline V gene. CDR3 length: 14 residues. J lost 2 bases, V lost 7 bases, and 3 bases had no gene match. CDR3 sequence (DNA): TGTGCCAGCACGGGCGGGAGGGCCTACAATGAGCAGTTCTTC. It yields the protein CASTGGRAYNEQFF.

This clonotype was detected many times. The rearrangement joins TRBV11-2 to TRBJ2-7, with no clear D. The CDR3 sequence is 13 residues long. V shed 5 bases and J shed 4 bases, with 12 bases lying between them. Looked up from germline, CDR1 is SGHAT and CDR2 is FQNNGV. CDR3 in amino acids: CASSKTDGYEQYF. The CDR3 DNA sequence: TGTGCCAGCAGCAAAACGGACGGATACGAGCAGTACTTC.

There are many counts of this clonotype. V is TRBV7-2 and J is TRBJ2-5; 7 bases match TRBD2. There are 14 residues in the CDR3. Trimming at V came to 5 bases and at J to 4 bases, leaving 7 bases not matched to a gene. From germline, CDR1 is SGHTA and CDR2 FQGNSA. The CDR3 sequence: CASSPLERGETQYF. For the CDR3, the DNA is TGTGCCAGCAGCCCTCTTGAGCGGGGAGAGACCCAGTACTTC. The whole variable domain, remainder taken from reference TRBV7-2 and TRBJ2-5, is GAGVSQSPSNKVTEKGKDVELRCDPISGHTALYWYRQSLGQGLEFLIYFQGNSAPDKSGLPSDRFSAERTGGSVSTLTIQRTQQEDSAVYLCASSPLERGETQYFGPGTRLLVL.

This clonotype was counted many times. V and J are TRBV7-2 and TRBJ2-3; possible D gene TRBD2, 6 bases. Deletions cut 5 bases from V and 4 bases from J, with 19 bases between. Germline lookup yields CDR1 SGHTA and CDR2 FQGNSA. The CDR3 sequence is 16 residues long. The CDR3 DNA reads TGTGCCAGCAGCGGGCGTCATAGACTAGATCCAGATACGCAGTATTTT. Translating it yields CASSGRHRLDPDTQYF.

This clonotype appeared many times. The genes are TRBV5-1 and TRBJ2-1; D remains unclear. This CDR3 spans 15 amino acids. The germline CDR1 and CDR2 sequences are SGHRS and YFSETQ. Between the trimmed V and J ends, which lost 1 base and 3 bases, there was a span of 11 bases. DNA for the CDR3: TGCGCCAGCAGCTTGTTCCAGCCCTTCTACAATGAGCAGTTCTTC. Its protein is CASSLFQPFYNEQFF.

V and J are TRBV11-3 and TRBJ2-5; TRBD1 matches 11 bases. This CDR3 region has 16 residues. In germline, CDR1 is SGHNT, CDR2 YENEEA. The trim removed 3 bases at V and 4 bases at J, leaving 7 bases unmatched. The CDR3 region has the DNA TGTGCCAGCAGCTTGGGCGGGACAGGGGGTCTAGAGACCCAGTACTTC. Encoded protein: CASSLGGTGGLETQYF.

This clonotype was seen repeatedly, ten times or more. V usage is TRBV28 and J usage is TRBJ1-5, with D possibly TRBD1 on 6 matching bases. V lost 6 bases, J lost 2 bases, and 11 bases lay in between. CDR1 is MDHEN and CDR2 is SYDVKM in the germline V gene. The CDR3 spans 14 residues. The CDR3 DNA reads TGTGCCAGCAGGGACAGCGTCCGCAATCAGCCCCAGCATTTT. This gives the protein CASRDSVRNQPQHF.

This chain joins TRBV14 and TRBJ2-1, with unresolved D. Germline CDR1 and CDR2: SGHDN and FVKESK. This CDR3 is 17 amino acids long. V was cut by 1 base and J by 8 bases, with 21 bases left in between. CDR3: CASSQALLSALVDEQFF. DNA for the CDR3: TGTGCCAGCAGCCAAGCACTCCTCTCGGCCTTGGTGGATGAGCAGTTCTTC.

The chain couples TRBV5-5 to TRBJ1-6; D is undetermined. CDR1 and CDR2 from the germline V gene are SGHKS and YYEKEE (reference sequence). Trimming pared 0 bases from V and 0 bases from J, leaving 7 bases between. The CDR3 contains 16 residues. CDR3 sequence reads: CASSLGPSSYNSPLHF. DNA for the CDR3: TGTGCCAGCAGCTTGGGCCCGAGCTCCTATAATTCACCCCTCCACTTT. Complete variable domain (other parts from reference TRBV5-5 and TRBJ1-6): DAGVTQSPTHLIKTRGQQVTLRCSPISGHKSVSWYQQVLGQGPQFIFQYYEKEERGRGNFPDRFSARQFPNYSSELNVNALLLGDSALYLCASSLGPSSYNSPLHFGNGTRLTVT.

This clonotype was recorded at least ten times. The chain carries TRBV4-1 and TRBJ2-7; tentative D call: TRBD1 (5 bases). The ends were cut back, 4 bases at V and 7 bases at J, with 14 bases in the middle. Germline CDR1 MGHRA, CDR2 YSYEKL. The CDR3 contains 13 residues. CDR3 sequence (DNA): TGCGCCAGCAGCCCAAGTGGGGCGCCTGAGCAGTACTTC. It translates to CASSPSGAPEQYF.

This clonotype has at least ten counts. This chain uses TRBV28 with TRBJ2-7; D possibly corresponds to TRBD1 (6 bases). The V gene's germline CDR1 is MDHEN and CDR2 SYDVKM. The CDR3 consists of 13 residues. V was cut by 9 bases and J by 2 bases, with 14 bases left in between. CDR3 sequence reads: CASSRDNTYEQYF. The CDR3 DNA follows: TGTGCCAGTTCCCGGGACAATACCTACGAGCAGTACTTC.

This clonotype was seen only a few times. One end of the junction fails to match germline, which may point to a read error. This chain uses TRBV7-9 with TRBJ2-1; D remains unclear. Per the germline V gene, CDR1 is SEHNR and CDR2 is FQNEAQ (reference sequence). The CDR3 sequence is 12 residues long. The CDR3 protein is CAGSPGYNEQFF. In DNA, the CDR3 is TGTGCCGGCAGCCCCGGGTACAATGAGCAGTTCTTC.

The chain links TRBV20-1 to TRBJ1-2; a possible D gene is TRBD1 (5 bases). The CDR3 contains 12 residues. Trimming took off 6 bases at V and 4 bases at J, with 12 bases between the two ends. In germline, CDR1 is DFQATT, CDR2 SNEGSKA (reference sequence). The CDR3 nucleotides are TGCAGTGCGTCGGGGGGTATCTATGGCTACACCTTC. As protein: CSASGGIYGYTF.

This clonotype has more than one count but fewer than ten. The chain joins TRBV10-2 to TRBJ1-5; 7 bases are a match to TRBD1. CDR3 length: 17 residues. Germline CDR1 reads WSHSY; CDR2 reads SAAADI. V trimming: 7 bases; J trimming: 0 bases; junction bases outside the gene matches: 12. CDR3 DNA: TGCGCCAGCACGCGACAGGGATGGAGCATTAGCAATCAGCCCCAGCATTTT. Its protein is CASTRQGWSISNQPQHF.

This clonotype was counted a few times. Mismatch with germline at one junction end may stem from a read error. The gene calls are TRBV27 and TRBJ2-7, with TRBD1 as a possible D gene (5 bases). The germline V gene has CDR1 MNHEY and CDR2 SMNVEV (reference sequence). The CDR3 totals 15 residues. CDR3 nucleotide sequence: TGTGCCAGCAGTTTAAGGGGAAACGGTGCCTACGGGCAGTACTTC. Translation gives CASSLRGNGAYGQYF.

This clonotype has a handful of counts. V and J are TRBV30 and TRBJ1-2; D uncertain. This CDR3 is built from 11 residues. Trimming cost V 6 bases and J 3 bases, with 8 bases left between them. CDR1 is GTSNPN, CDR2 SVGIG, per germline (reference sequence). CDR3 bases: TGTGCCTGTGACATCCACTATGGCTACACCTTC. It yields the protein CACDIHYGYTF.

This clonotype was seen at least ten times. The chain combines TRBV5-5 with TRBJ2-1; 7 nucleotides agree with TRBD2. The CDR3 totals 15 residues. V dropped 0 bases and J dropped 7; count of bases not matched to a gene: 7. CDR1 is SGHKS, CDR2 YYEKEE, per germline (reference sequence). CDR3 in DNA: TGTGCCAGCAGCTTGGAATTCGGGCGGGAGAATGAGCAGTTCTTC. It translates to CASSLEFGRENEQFF.

In its sample, this clonotype was seen a few times. The chain links TRBV5-6 to TRBJ1-1; D may be TRBD1 (6 bases). The CDR3 is 12 residues long. Germline-derived CDR1 and CDR2 are SGHDT and YYEEEE. V was shortened by 0 bases and J by 10 bases, with 10 bases between the two germline ends. This chain's CDR3 is CASSLDRVGAFF. The CDR3 DNA sequence: TGTGCCAGCAGCTTGGACAGGGTCGGAGCTTTCTTT.

This chain uses TRBV5-1 with TRBJ2-7; 8 bases map to TRBD2. The ends lost 4 bases at V and 3 bases at J; junction bases unmatched: 15. Germline CDR1 reads SGHRS; CDR2 reads YFSETQ. The CDR3 consists of 17 residues. Here the CDR3 reads CASSGVDSGTQIYEQYF. For the CDR3, the DNA is TGCGCCAGCAGCGGCGTCGATAGCGGGACTCAGATCTACGAGCAGTACTTC.

This clonotype was recorded at least ten times. V and J are TRBV9 and TRBJ2-6; 11 positions agree with TRBD1. The CDR3 runs to 17 residues. Trimming removed 4 bases from V and 3 bases from J; junction bases left unmatched: 6. The germline V gene encodes CDR1 SGDLS and CDR2 YYNGEE. CDR3: CASSFGQGASGANVLTF. CDR3 sequence (DNA): TGTGCCAGCAGCTTCGGACAGGGGGCAAGTGGGGCCAACGTCCTGACTTTC.

This clonotype was recorded many times. V is TRBV6-1 and J is TRBJ1-1, with 8 bases aligning to TRBD1. Per germline, CDR1 MNHNS and CDR2 SASEGT. This CDR3 has 18 residues. Trimming took 6 bases from V and 0 from J; bases not matched to a gene: 15. As DNA, the CDR3 is TGTGCCAGCAGCAGGCGGACAGGGTATCAAATCCTGAACACTGAAGCTTTCTTT. It is translated as CASSRRTGYQILNTEAFF.

This clonotype was recorded at least ten times. The V and J genes are TRBV4-1 and TRBJ1-1; D not resolved. Germline assignment: CDR1 MGHRA and CDR2 YSYEKL. V dropped 0 bases and J dropped 0 bases, with 8 bases sitting between them. The CDR3 covers 15 residues. This CDR3 is CASSQDQRLNTEAFF. CDR3 bases: TGCGCCAGCAGCCAAGATCAGCGCTTGAACACTGAAGCTTTCTTT.

This clonotype showed up just a few times. The rearrangement uses TRBV19 and TRBJ2-7, with D unresolved. CDR1 and CDR2 (germline): LNHDA, SQIVND (reference sequence). The CDR3 runs to 13 residues. The V end lost 3 bases, the J end lost 1 base, and 7 bases lay between the germline ends. The chain's CDR3 is CASSIADSYEQYF. Here the CDR3 DNA reads TGTGCCAGTAGTATCGCCGATTCCTACGAGCAGTACTTC. Based on the CDR3 plus reference TRBV19 and TRBJ2-7, the full variable domain is DGGITQSPKYLFRKEGQNVTLSCEQNLNHDAMYWYRQDPGQGLRLIYYSQIVNDFQKGDIAEGYSVSREKKESFPLTVTSAQKNPTAFYLCASSIADSYEQYFGPGTRLTVT.

This clonotype was counted many times. The chain joins TRBV20-1 to TRBJ1-2; unclear D gene. The CDR3 consists of 14 residues. Trimming cost V 5 bases and J 2 bases, with 15 bases left between them. CDR1 and CDR2 from the germline V gene are DFQATT and SNEGSKA (reference sequence). The CDR3 spells CSAQAGRGNYGYTF. DNA for the CDR3: TGCAGTGCTCAGGCTGGACGGGGAAACTATGGCTACACCTTC.

The rearrangement uses TRBV27 and TRBJ2-3; 13 bases are a match to TRBD2. The CDR3 extends over 19 amino acids. Germline trimming cut 6 bases from V and 0 bases from J; bases unmatched to any gene: 12. In germline, CDR1 is MNHEY, CDR2 SMNVEV (reference sequence). The CDR3 reads CASSARTSGRGRSTDTQYF. DNA of the CDR3: TGTGCCAGCAGCGCCAGGACTAGCGGGAGAGGCAGAAGCACAGATACGCAGTATTTT.

This clonotype has a count of ten or more. The V call is TRBV6-2 or TRBV6-3, the J call TRBJ2-7, with TRBD1 matching 8 bases. The germline CDR1 and CDR2 sequences are MNHEY and SVGEGT. The V and J ends lost 2 bases and 0 bases, in that order; junction bases with no gene match: 9. The CDR3 spans 17 residues. The CDR3: CASSYQPSGGYSYEQYF. In nucleotides, the CDR3 is TGTGCCAGCAGTTACCAACCGTCAGGGGGCTACTCCTACGAGCAGTACTTC.

This clonotype was seen at least ten times. This chain joins TRBV24-1 and TRBJ2-1; D perhaps matches TRBD1 (5 bases). The CDR3 has 15 amino acids. Germline V gives CDR1 KGHDR, CDR2 SFDVKD. The V end lost 3 bases, the J end lost 4 bases, and 12 bases lay between the germline ends. The CDR3 region is CATSDRGSTYNEQFF. The CDR3 DNA sequence: TGTGCCACCAGTGATAGGGGATCGACTTACAATGAGCAGTTCTTC.